This T cell receptor beta chain was captured by sequencing in a study of CD8+ T cells in alopecia areata. Study-wide results and limits: Sharing of TCR sequences between patients (possibly for HLA-related reasons) was less clear than in mice. Alphabeta T cells residing in normal skin are also sequenced in scalp samples.

The investigators collected lesional scalp punch biopsies and peripheral blood from alopecia areata patients. A note on this clone: Its antigen is not identified.

The germline CDR1 and CDR2 sequences are SGHRS and YFSETQ. Unmatched junction bases numbered 3, after V lost 3 bases and J lost 5 bases. The CDR3 is 14 amino acids. Sequencing templates came from extracted RNA that was reverse transcribed into cDNA. The method was immunoSEQ multiplex PCR; TCRdb's version includes in-frame clones alone and lacks a portion of them. Seen here are more than 95,000 clones, 41% observed once, and the top ten hold approximately 1.5%. The sequence was collected from a human donor with alopecia areata. The V gene is TRBV5-1, the J gene TRBJ2-3; 10 bases line up with TRBD1. Input material: CD4+ T cells sorted from blood. CDR3 in amino acids: CASSSGQGGDTQYF. The CDR3 DNA reads as TGCGCCAGCAGCTCTGGACAGGGGGGAGATACGCAGTATTTT.